One sample yielded the 28 T cell receptor beta chains listed below, sequenced in a study of identifying expanded T cells in peripheral blood. Sequencing used immunoSEQ multiplex PCR; TCRdb keeps in-frame clones, though not all of them. The repertoire holds 95,000 to 150,000 clones, with approximately 80% as singletons. The material sequenced was blood. The receptors originated from a person aged 18 to 75 in good health.

This chain uses TRBV6-1 with TRBJ1-1; D is uncertain. CDR1 MNHNS and CDR2 SASEGT come from the germline V gene. The CDR3 is 12 amino acids. Trimming stripped 6 bases from V and 3 bases from J, with 8 bases between. This CDR3 is CASSRTDTEAFF. The CDR3 nucleotides read TGTGCCAGCAGCAGAACAGACACTGAAGCTTTCTTT.

This clone was recorded a few times. The chain couples TRBV9 to TRBJ2-7; 8 nucleotides match TRBD1. This CDR3 comprises 16 residues. Germline lookup yields CDR1 SGDLS and CDR2 YYNGEE. V dropped 4 bases and J dropped 2; count of bases not matched to a gene: 11. The CDR3 bases are TGTGCCAGCAGCCGTAACAGGGGGACTGACACCTACGAGCAGTACTTC. As protein: CASSRNRGTDTYEQYF.

The chain combines TRBV7-6 with TRBJ2-7; 8 bases line up with TRBD2. The trim removed 1 base at V and 0 bases at J, leaving 8 bases unmatched. The CDR3 is made up of 17 amino acids. Germline CDR1 reads SGHVS; CDR2 reads FNYEAQ. The CDR3 bases are TGTGCCAGCAGCTTAGGCCGAGCGGGGGACCTCTCCTACGAGCAGTACTTC. Translated: CASSLGRAGDLSYEQYF. The full variable domain, rest sourced from reference TRBV7-6 and TRBJ2-7, is GAGVSQSPRYKVTKRGQDVALRCDPISGHVSLYWYRQALGQGPEFLTYFNYEAQQDKSGLPNDRFSAERPEGSISTLTIQRTEQRDSAMYRCASSLGRAGDLSYEQYFGPGTRLTVT.

V is TRBV11-3 and J is TRBJ1-2, with unresolved D. The CDR3 has 14 residues. Germline assignment: CDR1 SGHNT and CDR2 YENEEA. Trimming took 4 bases from V and 2 from J, leaving 11 bases between them. CDR3 nucleotide sequence: TGTGCCAGCAGCTCGACGTCGGGGAACTATGGCTACACCTTC. Its translation: CASSSTSGNYGYTF.

The chain employs TRBV19 and TRBJ1-6; no clear D gene. Germline assignment: CDR1 LNHDA and CDR2 SQIVND (reference sequence). The CDR3 spans 13 residues. The germline V and J ends were trimmed by 8 bases and 4 bases, with 9 bases remaining between them. The chain's CDR3 is CASRDRYNSPLHF. Written as DNA, the CDR3 is TGTGCCAGTCGCGATAGGTATAATTCACCCCTCCACTTT. The entire variable domain, with the rest obtained from reference TRBV19 and TRBJ1-6, is as follows: DGGITQSPKYLFRKEGQNVTLSCEQNLNHDAMYWYRQDPGQGLRLIYYSQIVNDFQKGDIAEGYSVSREKKESFPLTVTSAQKNPTAFYLCASRDRYNSPLHFGNGTRLTVT.

The CDR3 loop is CASSDSEFSGNTIYF. CDR3 nucleotide sequence: TGTGCCAGCAGTGATTCTGAGTTCTCTGGAAACACCATATATTTT. This rearrangement joins TRBV2 to TRBJ1-3; D is undetermined. Trimming took off 3 bases at V and 0 bases at J, with 9 bases between the two ends. CDR1 and CDR2 (germline): SNHLY, FYNNEI. The CDR3 runs to 15 residues.

V is TRBV25-1 and J is TRBJ1-1, with unresolved D. Deletions cut 3 bases from V and 0 bases from J, with 8 bases between. CDR3 length: 14 residues. Germline V gene lookup returns CDR1 MGHDK and CDR2 SYGVNS. As DNA, the CDR3 is TGTGCCAGCAGTGACCCCGCCCTGAACACTGAAGCTTTCTTT. Its protein product is CASSDPALNTEAFF.

The chain is built from TRBV5-6 and TRBJ1-2; D unclear. Germline V gene sequence: CDR1 SGHDT, CDR2 YYEEEE. V shed 5 bases and J shed 6 bases, with 8 bases lying between them. This CDR3 is built from 11 residues. The CDR3 is CASSLQDGYTF. The CDR3 DNA reads as TGTGCCAGCAGTCTCCAGGATGGCTACACCTTC.

J is TRBJ1-2 and V is TRBV27, with 9 bases aligning to TRBD1. V dropped 8 bases and J dropped 2; count of bases not matched to a gene: 3. CDR1 MNHEY and CDR2 SMNVEV come from the germline V gene (reference sequence). The CDR3 covers 13 residues. CDR3 bases: TGTGCCAGCGGGACAGGGTACAACTATGGCTACACCTTC. Encoded protein: CASGTGYNYGYTF.

This clone was observed at least ten times. The chain carries TRBV4-1 and TRBJ2-5, with TRBD2 identical over 10 bases. CDR3 length equals 15 residues. Trimming removed 7 bases from V and 4 bases from J; junction bases left unmatched: 9. Germline assignment: CDR1 MGHRA and CDR2 YSYEKL. CDR3 protein: CASTTVAGGLETQYF. CDR3 nucleotide sequence: TGCGCCAGCACCACCGTAGCGGGGGGATTAGAGACCCAGTACTTC.

J is TRBJ1-1 and V is TRBV28; possibly TRBD1 for D (5 bases). Per germline, CDR1 MDHEN and CDR2 SYDVKM. The CDR3 has 12 amino acids. Between the trimmed V and J ends, which lost 2 bases and 8 bases, there was a span of 9 bases. Here the CDR3 reads CASSLIRGEAFF. In DNA form, the CDR3 reads TGTGCCAGCAGTTTAATCCGGGGCGAAGCTTTCTTT.

This chain joins TRBV7-9 and TRBJ2-2; D uncertain. V was pared by 2 bases and J by 6 bases, with 4 bases between. There are 12 residues in the CDR3. Germline loops: CDR1 SEHNR, CDR2 FQNEAQ (reference sequence). The CDR3 nucleotides read TGTGCCAGCAGCTTATCCCCCGGGGAGCTGTTTTTT. This codes for CASSLSPGELFF.

To note about this clone: The conserved closing phenylalanine or tryptophan is absent in this CDR3, likely reflecting a read error. The DNA is omitted, as the CDR3 cannot be located on it reliably, and the CDR3 follows TCRdb's listing. CDR3 residues: CASSQGLGQAVIS. V is TRBV4-3 and J is TRBJ1-2; the table gives TRBD1 as D, unverified against the DNA. In germline, CDR1 is LGHNA, CDR2 YSLEER. Termini included, the CDR3 measures 13 amino acids.

This chain joins TRBV6-1 and TRBJ2-7; TRBD1 matches at 9 bases. The length of the CDR3 is 15 residues. Germline assignment: CDR1 MNHNS and CDR2 SASEGT. Losses at the gene ends were 6 bases for V and 2 bases for J; bases not matched to a gene: 8. CDR3: CASRDPGTGPYEQYF. The CDR3 DNA reads as TGTGCCAGCAGGGATCCCGGGACAGGGCCCTACGAGCAGTACTTC.

The rearrangement links TRBV18 to TRBJ2-2, with 8 bases identical to TRBD1. The CDR3 loop spans 15 amino acids. Trimming took 2 bases from V and 7 from J; bases not matched to a gene: 6. Germline V gives CDR1 KGHSH, CDR2 LQKENI. Written as DNA, the CDR3 is TGTGCCAGCTCACCAATCGGACAGGGAAGCGGGGAGCTGTTTTTT. Protein sequence: CASSPIGQGSGELFF.

The chain uses TRBV7-8 and TRBJ1-5, with D perhaps TRBD1 (5 bases). V was cut by 0 bases and J by 1 base, with 7 bases left in between. The germline V gene encodes CDR1 SGHVS and CDR2 FQNEAQ. The CDR3 extends over 15 amino acids. CDR3 sequence: CASSLAGGSNQPQHF. CDR3 coding DNA: TGTGCCAGCAGCTTAGCGGGGGGAAGCAATCAGCCCCAGCATTTT.

This clone was observed a single time. The rearrangement joins TRBV4-1 to TRBJ2-7, with D unresolved. V was shortened by 5 bases and J by 2 bases, with 7 bases between the two germline ends. Germline assignment: CDR1 MGHRA and CDR2 YSYEKL. The CDR3 contains 12 residues. As DNA, the CDR3 is TGCGCCAGCAGCTCGCCACCCTACGAGCAGTACTTC. Translation gives CASSSPPYEQYF.

This chain uses TRBV28 with TRBJ1-1, with a tentative D call TRBD1 (6 bases). CDR3 length: 12 amino acids. The germline V and J ends were trimmed by 11 bases and 3 bases, with 13 bases remaining between them. In germline, CDR1 is MDHEN, CDR2 SYDVKM. The CDR3 DNA sequence: TGTGCCGGGGGGCTATCAGACACTGAAGCTTTCTTT. Its protein is CAGGLSDTEAFF.

The chain links TRBV5-5 to TRBJ2-7; 7 positions agree with TRBD1. Germline-derived CDR1 and CDR2 are SGHKS and YYEKEE (reference sequence). V was clipped by 3 bases and J by 3 bases; unmatched bases: 15. The CDR3 runs 17 residues. The chain's CDR3 is CASSSPKGAGGLYEQYF. The CDR3 region has the DNA TGTGCCAGCAGCTCACCGAAGGGGGCAGGCGGGCTCTACGAGCAGTACTTC.

The chain joins TRBV29-1 to TRBJ1-2; 9 nucleotides match TRBD1. V shed 5 bases, J shed 3 bases, and the junction held 7 bases outside the gene matches. The CDR3 extends over 14 amino acids. Germline V gene lookup returns CDR1 SQVTM and CDR2 ANQGSEA. CDR3 bases: TGCAGCGTTAATAGACAGGGGGACGACTATGGCTACACCTTC. Its translation is CSVNRQGDDYGYTF.

The chain uses TRBV6-5 and TRBJ1-5; TRBD1 is a possible D gene (6 bases). V was cut by 5 bases and J by 4 bases, with 9 bases left in between. CDR1 is MNHEY and CDR2 is SVGAGI in the germline V gene. The CDR3 has 13 amino acids. The CDR3 sequence is CASSRQGNQPQHF. CDR3 DNA sequence: TGTGCCAGCAGTAGGCAGGGGAATCAGCCCCAGCATTTT.

The table lists this clone with a few counts. The chain joins TRBV7-2 to TRBJ1-4; weak D call: TRBD1 (6 bases). Germline-derived CDR1 and CDR2 are SGHTA and FQGNSA. CDR3 length: 13 amino acids. V lost 4 bases and J lost 10, with 13 bases in between. For the CDR3, the DNA is TGTGCCAGCAGCTCACAGGGAGGTGGAAAACTGTTTTTT. Protein: CASSSQGGGKLFF.

The chain's CDR3 is CASSKGPDRVNEQFF. The CDR3 DNA reads TGTGCCAGCTCCAAAGGCCCGGACAGGGTGAATGAGCAGTTCTTC. This chain links TRBV18 with TRBJ2-1, with 8 bases that match TRBD1. Trimming cost V 6 bases and J 7 bases; bases outside gene matches: 11. This CDR3 contains 15 residues. CDR1 and CDR2 from the germline V gene are KGHSH and LQKENI.

This sequence joins TRBV7-2 and TRBJ1-2; unclear D gene. This CDR3 contains 14 residues. V was clipped by 1 base and J by 7 bases, with 13 bases between them. Looked up from germline, CDR1 is SGHTA and CDR2 is FQGNSA. CDR3: CASSLVSPSRGYTF. In nucleotides, the CDR3 is TGTGCCAGCAGCTTAGTTTCGCCCTCCCGTGGCTACACCTTC.

This sequence joins TRBV5-1 and TRBJ2-1; D unresolved. This CDR3 contains 15 residues. Trimming pared 0 bases from V and 0 bases from J, leaving 7 bases between. CDR1 and CDR2 from the germline V gene are SGHRS and YFSETQ. CDR3 nucleotide sequence: TGCGCCAGCAGCTTGGTTACCTACTCCTACAATGAGCAGTTCTTC. This encodes CASSLVTYSYNEQFF.

This sequence joins TRBV5-6 and TRBJ2-7; weak D call: TRBD1 (5 bases). CDR3 length: 12 amino acids. V lost 0 bases to trimming and J lost 7 bases, with 8 bases between them. Germline CDR1 SGHDT, CDR2 YYEEEE. The CDR3 loop reads CASSLATGEQYF. The CDR3 DNA reads as TGTGCCAGCAGCTTGGCCACAGGAGAGCAGTACTTC.

This clone was counted a few times. The chain employs TRBV5-3 and TRBJ1-3; TRBD1 aligns across 9 bases. TRBV5-3 is labeled an ORF, and its function is uncertain. The CDR3 is 17 residues long. After removal of 2 bases from V and 2 bases from J, the junction contained 8 bases not matched to a gene. The CDR3 protein is CARSLRGQGRPGNTIYF. Written as DNA, the CDR3 is TGTGCCAGAAGCTTAAGGGGACAGGGAAGGCCTGGAAACACCATATATTTT.

The chain links TRBV2 to TRBJ1-1, with TRBD1 matching over 8 bases. CDR1 SNHLY and CDR2 FYNNEI come from the germline V gene. The trim removed 4 bases at V and 5 bases at J, leaving 6 bases unmatched. The CDR3 is made up of 14 amino acids. CDR3 in DNA: TGTGCCAGCAGTGCCCACAGGGGGAGGACTGAAGCTTTCTTT. Its translation: CASSAHRGRTEAFF.